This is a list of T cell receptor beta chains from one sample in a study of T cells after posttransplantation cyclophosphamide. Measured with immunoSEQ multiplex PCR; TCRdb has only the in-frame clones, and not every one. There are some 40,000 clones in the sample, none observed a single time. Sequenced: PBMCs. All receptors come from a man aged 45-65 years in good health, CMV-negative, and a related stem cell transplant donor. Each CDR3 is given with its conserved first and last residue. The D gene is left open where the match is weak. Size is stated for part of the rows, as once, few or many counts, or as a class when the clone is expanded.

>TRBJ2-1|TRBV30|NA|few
CAWSAGANEQFF
TGTGCCTGGAGTGCGGGTGCGAATGAGCAGTTCTTC
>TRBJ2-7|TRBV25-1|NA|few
CASSARDSFREQYF
TGTGCCAGCAGTGCGCGGGACAGCTTTCGAGAGCAGTACTTC
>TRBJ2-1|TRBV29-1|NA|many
CSVEVGNEQFF
TGCAGCGTTGAAGTCGGTAATGAGCAGTTCTTC
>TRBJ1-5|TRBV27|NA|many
CASSLTPGTQGRPQHF
TGTGCCAGCAGTTTAACTCCCGGGACACAGGGCCGGCCCCAGCATTTT
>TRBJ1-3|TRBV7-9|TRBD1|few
CASSPKTGTGGGNTIYF
TGTGCCAGCAGCCCCAAGACCGGGACAGGGGGCGGAAACACCATATATTTT
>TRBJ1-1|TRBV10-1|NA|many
CASRAGRVTEAFF
TGCGCCAGTCGTGCGGGGAGGGTCACTGAAGCTTTCTTT
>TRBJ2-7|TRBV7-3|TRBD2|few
CASSPSGGSSYEQYF
TGTGCCAGCAGCCCTAGCGGGGGATCTTCCTACGAGCAGTACTTC
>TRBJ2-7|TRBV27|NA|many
CTTQYGAYEQYF
TGTACCACCCAGTACGGGGCCTACGAGCAGTACTTC
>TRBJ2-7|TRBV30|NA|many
CAWATSYEQYF
TGTGCCTGGGCGACAAGCTACGAGCAGTACTTC
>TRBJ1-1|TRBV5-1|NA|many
CASSRTALGSDTEAFF
TGCGCCAGCAGCCGGACAGCCCTGGGGTCGGACACTGAAGCTTTCTTT
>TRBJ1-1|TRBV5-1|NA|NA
CASSPREGGMDTEAFF
TGCGCCAGCAGCCCTAGGGAGGGGGGGATGGACACTGAAGCTTTCTTT
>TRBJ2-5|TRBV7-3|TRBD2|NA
CASSSGGALQTQYF
TGTGCCAGCAGTTCGGGGGGGGCACTACAGACCCAGTACTTC
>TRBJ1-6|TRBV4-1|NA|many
CASSQDSDQGTYNSPLHF
TGCGCCAGCAGCCAAGATTCGGATCAGGGAACCTATAATTCACCCCTCCACTTT
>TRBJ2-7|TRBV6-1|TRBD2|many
CATDQSRLADYEQYF
TGTGCCACCGACCAAAGTCGGCTAGCGGACTACGAGCAGTACTTC
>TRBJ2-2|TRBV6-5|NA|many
CASSYSEGELFF
TGTGCCAGCAGTTACTCAGAGGGGGAGCTGTTTTTT
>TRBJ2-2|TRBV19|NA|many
CASSMVGSFTGELFF
TGTGCCAGTAGTATGGTGGGGAGTTTCACCGGGGAGCTGTTTTTT
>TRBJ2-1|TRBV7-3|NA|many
CASSLIASVDQFF
TGTGCCAGCAGCTTAATCGCCTCGGTTGATCAGTTCTTC
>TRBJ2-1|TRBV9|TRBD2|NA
CASSPSSPGGEQFF
TGTGCCAGCAGCCCTTCTTCCCCGGGGGGTGAGCAGTTCTTC
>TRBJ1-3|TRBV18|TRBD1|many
CASSPVIGQGTGNTIYF
TGTGCCAGCTCTCCTGTAATAGGACAGGGAACTGGAAACACCATATATTTT
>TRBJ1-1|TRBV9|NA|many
CASSVASTGNTEAFF
TGTGCCAGCAGCGTAGCTTCCACTGGTAACACTGAAGCTTTCTTT
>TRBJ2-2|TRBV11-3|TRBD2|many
CASSPSSGPGSGELFF
TGTGCCAGCAGCCCCAGTAGCGGGCCAGGATCCGGGGAGCTGTTTTTT
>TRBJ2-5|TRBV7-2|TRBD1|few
CASSGGQGLGQGETQYF
TGTGCCAGCAGCGGAGGACAGGGTTTAGGGCAAGGAGAGACCCAGTACTTC
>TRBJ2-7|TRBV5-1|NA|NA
CASSLAAGGTSYEQYF
TGCGCCAGCAGCTTGGCCGCCGGCGGGACGTCATACGAGCAGTACTTC
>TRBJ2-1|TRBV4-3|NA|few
CASSQGDFHNEQFF
TGCGCCAGCAGCCAAGGGGACTTCCACAATGAGCAGTTCTTC
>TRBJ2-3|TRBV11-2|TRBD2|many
CASSLAPGLGQDTQYF
TGTGCCAGCAGCTTAGCTCCGGGACTAGGCCAAGATACGCAGTATTTT
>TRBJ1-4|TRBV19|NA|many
CASSTKTPREKLFF
TGTGCCAGTAGTACCAAAACCCCGAGAGAAAAACTGTTTTTT
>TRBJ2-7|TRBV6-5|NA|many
CASSYSSGWYEQYF
TGTGCCAGCAGTTACTCGTCAGGCTGGTACGAGCAGTACTTC
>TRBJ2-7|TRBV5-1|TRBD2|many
CASSRIAGTSRPVEQYF
TGCGCCAGCAGTCGGATAGCGGGGACTTCCCGTCCCGTCGAGCAGTACTTC
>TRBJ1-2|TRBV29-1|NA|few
CSVEIPGDYGYTF
TGCAGCGTTGAGATTCCAGGGGACTATGGCTACACCTTC
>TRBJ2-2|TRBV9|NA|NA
CASSVGSGELFF
TGTGCCAGCAGCGTAGGGAGCGGGGAGCTGTTTTTT
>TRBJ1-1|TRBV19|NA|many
CASSKSDSSNTEAFF
TGTGCCAGTAGTAAAAGCGACAGCTCCAACACTGAAGCTTTCTTT
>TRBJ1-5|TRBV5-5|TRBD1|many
CASSLVGTVMNQPQHF
TGTGCCAGCAGCTTGGTAGGGACAGTAATGAATCAGCCCCAGCATTTT
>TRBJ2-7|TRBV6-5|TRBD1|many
CASSSNRGPVDEQYF
TGTGCCAGCAGTTCGAACAGGGGGCCGGTGGACGAGCAGTACTTC
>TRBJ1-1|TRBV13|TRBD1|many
CASSWTGNTEAFF
TGTGCCAGCAGCTGGACAGGGAACACTGAAGCTTTCTTT
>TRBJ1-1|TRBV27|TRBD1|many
CASSPTGLAQMNTEAFF
TGTGCCAGCAGTCCGACAGGGCTCGCCCAGATGAACACTGAAGCTTTCTTT
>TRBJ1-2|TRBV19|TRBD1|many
CASSRDRGNYGYTF
TGTGCCAGTAGTAGAGACAGGGGGAACTATGGCTACACCTTC
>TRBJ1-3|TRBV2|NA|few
CASSDGPEAGNTIYF
TGTGCCAGCAGTGACGGGCCGGAGGCTGGAAACACCATATATTTT
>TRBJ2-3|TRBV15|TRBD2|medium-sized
CATSRTGTSLADTQYF
TGTGCCACCAGCAGAACCGGGACTAGCTTGGCAGATACGCAGTATTTT
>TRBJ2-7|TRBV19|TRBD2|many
CASSPTGLAPDEQYF
TGTGCCAGTAGTCCTACGGGACTAGCGCCCGACGAGCAGTACTTC
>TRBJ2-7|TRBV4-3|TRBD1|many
CASSQGTGGNYEQYF
TGCGCCAGCAGCCAAGGGACAGGGGGCAACTACGAGCAGTACTTC
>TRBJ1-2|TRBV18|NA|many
CASSIRADARTNYGYTF
TGTGCCAGCTCAATTCGAGCGGACGCAAGAACTAACTATGGCTACACCTTC
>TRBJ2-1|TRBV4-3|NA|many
CASSQDTRVAYNEQFF
TGCGCCAGCAGCCAAGACACCAGGGTAGCCTACAATGAGCAGTTCTTC
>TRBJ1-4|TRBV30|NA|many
CAWNYRGAGEKLFF
TGTGCCTGGAACTATCGGGGGGCTGGTGAAAAACTGTTTTTT
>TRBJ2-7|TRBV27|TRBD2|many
CASSYLPGLGFYEQYF
TGTGCCAGCAGTTACTTACCGGGACTAGGTTTCTACGAGCAGTACTTC
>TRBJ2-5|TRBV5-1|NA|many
CASSFQGGGETQYF
TGCGCCAGCAGCTTTCAGGGAGGTGGTGAGACCCAGTACTTC
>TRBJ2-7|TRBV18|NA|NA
CASSPASADSYEQYF
TGTGCCAGCTCACCGGCTAGCGCCGATTCCTACGAGCAGTACTTC
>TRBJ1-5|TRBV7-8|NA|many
CASRFGDWNQPQHF
TGTGCCAGCAGGTTCGGAGACTGGAATCAGCCCCAGCATTTT
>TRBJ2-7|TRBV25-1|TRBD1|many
CASSDWTGAYEQYF
TGTGCCAGCAGTGACTGGACAGGGGCCTACGAGCAGTACTTC
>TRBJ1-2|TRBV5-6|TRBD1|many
CASSLQQGDRGYGYTF
TGTGCCAGCAGCTTGCAACAGGGGGACCGGGGCTATGGCTACACCTTC
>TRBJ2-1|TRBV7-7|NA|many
CASSLSQTSYNEQFF
TGTGCCAGCAGCTTATCACAGACCTCCTACAATGAGCAGTTCTTC
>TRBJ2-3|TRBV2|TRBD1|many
CASRGTGGFLDTQYF
TGTGCCAGCAGGGGGACAGGGGGTTTTTTGGATACGCAGTATTTT
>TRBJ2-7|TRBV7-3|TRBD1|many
CASSLTGRGQGNDEQYF
TGTGCCAGCAGCTTAACGGGTCGAGGACAGGGCAACGACGAGCAGTACTTC
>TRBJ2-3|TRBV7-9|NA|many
CASSLRRDTQYF
TGTGCCAGCAGCTTACGTCGAGATACGCAGTATTTT
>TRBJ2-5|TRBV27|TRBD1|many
CASSKAWTGGGETQYF
TGTGCCAGCAGTAAGGCTTGGACAGGGGGTGGGGAGACCCAGTACTTC
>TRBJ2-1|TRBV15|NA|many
CATSREGHSEQFF
TGTGCCACCAGCAGAGAGGGGCATTCCGAGCAGTTCTTC
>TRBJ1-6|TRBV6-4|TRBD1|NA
CASRRRTGDSPLHF
TGTGCCAGCCGGCGTAGGACAGGGGACTCACCCCTCCACTTT
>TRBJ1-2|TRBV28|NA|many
CASSLPGFYGYTF
TGTGCCAGCAGTTTACCGGGATTCTATGGCTACACCTTC
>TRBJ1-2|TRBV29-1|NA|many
CSVGEFNYGYTF
TGCAGCGTTGGGGAGTTCAACTATGGCTACACCTTC
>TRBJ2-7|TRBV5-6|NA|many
CASSRIKAQQYF
TGTGCCAGCTCCAGGATAAAGGCTCAGCAGTACTTC
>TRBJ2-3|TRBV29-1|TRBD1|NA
CRVAGGAGSDTQYF
TGCAGGGTTGCAGGGGGCGCTGGGTCAGATACGCAGTATTTT